The rows below give T cell receptor beta chains drawn from one sample of a study of Ad26.COV2.S vaccination and SARS-CoV-2 variants. Assay: immunoSEQ multiplex PCR; the TCRdb copy retains only in-frame clones and omits some. The table lists approximately 97,000 clones, roughly 75% of them singletons. This material consisted of peripheral blood, taken after recovery from COVID-19. Every receptor here comes from a human donor who had recovered from COVID-19. Each CDR3 is given with its conserved first and last residue. D genes are given only for firm matches. Rows may omit the clone size; those that give it use once, few, many or a size class.

clone size	D gene	CDR3 length	V gene	J gene	CDR3 protein	CDR3 DNA
few	.	13	TRBV5-4	TRBJ2-2	CASSLWGPGELFF	TGTGCCAGCAGCTTGTGGGGACCCGGGGAGCTGTTTTTT
many	TRBD1	16	TRBV6-5	TRBJ1-1	CASSYGIRGMDTEAFF	TGTGCCAGCAGTTACGGGATCAGGGGGATGGACACTGAAGCTTTCTTT
.	.	14	TRBV3-1/TRBV3-2	TRBJ2-7	CASSPPGLPFEQYF	TGTGCCAGCAGCCCCCCGGGACTCCCGTTCGAGCAGTACTTC
.	TRBD1	14	TRBV19	TRBJ1-3	CASANRDRVNTIYF	TGTGCCAGTGCGAACCGGGACAGGGTTAACACCATATATTTT
.	.	16	TRBV28	TRBJ1-6	CASRSESGSYNSPLHF	TGTGCCAGCCGGTCGGAGTCGGGGTCCTATAATTCACCCCTCCACTTT
few	.	12	TRBV29-1	TRBJ2-5	CSAGPGMETQYF	TGCAGCGCCGGACCCGGTATGGAGACCCAGTACTTC
.	.	16	TRBV5-1	TRBJ2-2	CASSVAGGQNTGELFF	TGCGCCAGCAGCGTCGCCGGGGGGCAGAACACCGGGGAGCTGTTTTTT
.	.	16	TRBV5-5	TRBJ2-7	CASSLAETGFSYEQYF	TGTGCCAGCAGCTTGGCCGAGACCGGTTTTTCCTACGAGCAGTACTTC
few	.	13	TRBV2	TRBJ2-5	CASSGRGDETQYF	TGTGCCAGCAGTGGTCGCGGGGACGAGACCCAGTACTTC
.	TRBD2	15	TRBV5-1	TRBJ2-3	CASRGGLAGPDTQYF	TGCGCCAGCAGGGGGGGACTAGCGGGCCCAGATACGCAGTATTTT
.	.	17	TRBV19	TRBJ1-6	CASSPLPTGYYNSPLHF	TGTGCCAGTAGCCCTCTCCCGACAGGCTACTATAATTCACCCCTCCACTTT
once	.	14	TRBV24-1	TRBJ2-3	CATSDTETRDTQYF	TGTGCCACCAGTGATACAGAAACAAGGGATACGCAGTATTTT
.	.	15	TRBV2	TRBJ1-1	CAAATPTGTNTEAFF	TGTGCCGCGGCCACCCCAACAGGAACCAACACTGAAGCTTTCTTT
.	.	14	TRBV19	TRBJ2-1	CASSRAGEYNEQFF	TGTGCCAGTTCCCGAGCGGGTGAATACAATGAGCAGTTCTTC
.	.	14	TRBV19	TRBJ1-5	CASATEALNQPQHF	TGTGCCAGTGCGACAGAAGCACTCAATCAGCCCCAGCATTTT
.	.	15	TRBV7-9	TRBJ2-1	CASSPRGNSYNEQFF	TGTGCCAGCAGCCCTCGGGGGAATTCCTACAATGAGCAGTTCTTC
.	TRBD1	16	TRBV28	TRBJ1-2	CASSLPGQGALYGYTF	TGTGCCAGCAGTTTGCCGGGACAGGGGGCCCTCTATGGCTACACCTTC
.	.	16	TRBV3-1/TRBV3-2	TRBJ2-1	CASNGEGSSSYNEQFF	TGTGCCAGCAATGGCGAGGGGTCCAGCTCCTACAATGAGCAGTTCTTC
.	.	14	TRBV6-4	TRBJ1-5	CASSARTPYQPQHF	TGTGCCAGCAGTGCCAGGACTCCTTATCAGCCCCAGCATTTT
.	.	10	TRBV20-1	TRBJ1-1	CSASLVGAFF	TGCAGTGCTTCCTTAGTAGGGGCTTTCTTT
.	.	14	TRBV27	TRBJ1-6	CASRPGHDNSPLHF	TGTGCCAGCCGTCCAGGGCACGATAATTCACCCCTCCACTTT
.	.	11	TRBV7-9	TRBJ2-3	CATPSQDTQYF	TGTGCCACCCCCTCTCAAGATACGCAGTATTTT
.	TRBD1	16	TRBV9	TRBJ2-3	CASSESPDRVSDTQYF	TGTGCCAGCAGCGAATCACCGGACAGGGTCTCAGATACGCAGTATTTT
.	.	15	TRBV2	TRBJ2-3	CASSSPGHGTDTQYF	TGTGCCAGCAGTTCTCCGGGACATGGCACAGATACGCAGTATTTT
.	.	13	TRBV9	TRBJ2-3	CASSLGAGDTQYF	TGTGCCAGCAGCTTAGGGGCGGGAGATACGCAGTATTTT
.	.	14	TRBV24-1	TRBJ1-2	CATSDLTDRGGYTF	TGTGCCACCAGTGATTTGACGGACAGAGGGGGCTACACCTTC
.	TRBD1	16	TRBV7-3	TRBJ2-3	CASSLNMGQGSDTQYF	TGTGCCAGCAGCTTAAATATGGGACAGGGGTCAGATACGCAGTATTTT
.	TRBD1	15	TRBV7-2	TRBJ1-2	CASSSSLTGASGYTF	TGTGCCAGCAGCTCCTCCTTGACAGGGGCTTCTGGCTACACCTTC
.	.	14	TRBV18	TRBJ1-5	CASSAGLSVSPQHF	TGTGCCAGCTCCGCGGGGCTCTCGGTGTCGCCCCAGCATTTT
.	.	16	TRBV4-2	TRBJ1-3	CASSQGTPMGGNTIYF	TGTGCCAGCAGCCAAGGGACACCAATGGGGGGAAACACCATATATTTT
once	.	13	TRBV11-2	TRBJ1-1	CASSWGRNTEAFF	TGTGCCAGCAGCTGGGGAAGGAACACTGAAGCTTTCTTT
.	.	14	TRBV2	TRBJ2-5	CASKGRGNQETQYF	TGTGCCAGCAAGGGCCGTGGGAACCAAGAGACCCAGTACTTC
.	.	14	TRBV3-1/TRBV3-2	TRBJ1-2	CASSQASQFYGYTF	TGTGCCAGCAGCCAAGCAAGCCAGTTTTATGGCTACACCTTC
.	.	13	TRBV2	TRBJ1-1	CASSEAVQGFVFF	TGTGCCAGCAGTGAAGCTGTCCAGGGTTTCGTTTTCTTT
.	.	13	TRBV28	TRBJ2-1	CASSTPDLALQFF	TGTGCCAGCAGTACCCCCGACCTCGCATTACAGTTCTTC
.	.	14	TRBV6-1	TRBJ2-7	CASSEAGAAYEQYF	TGTGCCAGCAGTGAAGCGGGGGCGGCCTACGAGCAGTACTTC
.	.	13	TRBV27	TRBJ1-2	CASSRTRGDGYTF	TGTGCCAGCAGTCGTACGCGGGGGGATGGCTACACCTTC
.	TRBD1	14	TRBV11-2	TRBJ2-4	CASSLRTGEGIQYF	TGTGCCAGCAGCTTAAGGACAGGGGAGGGCATTCAGTACTTC
.	.	16	TRBV19	TRBJ2-4	CASSIVETVAKNIQYF	TGTGCCAGTAGTATTGTAGAGACAGTAGCCAAAAACATTCAGTACTTC
.	TRBD1	14	TRBV2	TRBJ1-1	CASSAGQGNTEAFF	TGTGCCAGCAGTGCGGGACAGGGGAACACTGAAGCTTTCTTT
.	.	11	TRBV20-1	TRBJ1-1	CSGQGSIEAFF	TGCAGTGGTCAGGGGAGCATTGAAGCTTTCTTT
.	TRBD1	13	TRBV5-1	TRBJ2-4	CASSSDRGNIQYF	TGCGCCAGCAGCTCTGACAGGGGAAACATTCAGTACTTC